These T cell receptor beta chains were read from a single sample in a study of T-cell reconstitution after alpha-beta-depleted transplantation in children. MiXCR, applied by TCRdb to the PCR reads, yields one record per CDR3 protein. The sample carries about 580,000 distinct CDR3 sequences, 20% to 30% recorded once. The source was PBMCs, collected before TCRalphabeta/CD19-depleted stem cell transplant. All receptors derive from a boy less than two years old with Wiskott-Aldrich syndrome, due to receive a stem cell transplant. The CDR3 runs from the conserved cysteine through the conserved F or W. D genes are given only for firm matches.

V	length	J	D	CDR3
TRBV10-3	18	TRBJ2-2	TRBD1	CAISESGLGTGITGELFF
TRBV5-1	14	TRBJ1-1	NA	CASSLVGMNTEAFF
TRBV24-1	16	TRBJ2-1	NA	CATSPPGDQIYNEQFF
TRBV5-1	17	TRBJ2-7	TRBD1	CASSLALTGQGAYEQYF
TRBV7-2	16	TRBJ2-3	TRBD1	CASSLGTGFRTDTQYF
TRBV12-3/TRBV12-4	14	TRBJ1-5	TRBD1	CASSSDRGTQPQHF
TRBV5-1	13	TRBJ2-7	NA	CASSLRERSEQYF
TRBV12-3/TRBV12-4	15	TRBJ2-3	NA	CASSFEAGFTDTQYF
TRBV19	14	TRBJ2-7	NA	CASSMGGQTYEQYF
TRBV5-1	16	TRBJ2-1	TRBD2	CASSFTSGRGGNEQFF
TRBV5-1	16	TRBJ2-1	TRBD1	CASSQMGQGNYNEQFF
TRBV27	15	TRBJ2-7	NA	CASTVSKGTYSEQYF
TRBV25-1	12	TRBJ2-1	NA	CASSDLGDEQFF
TRBV14	15	TRBJ2-7	TRBD1	CASSLRTGVPYEQYF
TRBV6-5	14	TRBJ2-7	TRBD2	CASSYLAGVYEQYF
TRBV15	14	TRBJ2-2	NA	CATSRDRGAGELFF
TRBV6-6	11	TRBJ2-7	NA	CASGRGEEQYF
TRBV28	15	TRBJ1-5	TRBD1	CASSPVDRLNQPQHF
TRBV3-1	12	TRBJ1-1	NA	CASSIRRNEAFF
TRBV7-2	15	TRBJ1-2	NA	CASSHNTGTSHGYTF
TRBV7-9	11	TRBJ1-2	NA	CASSLAGFRTF
TRBV20-1	13	TRBJ2-5	TRBD2	CSARDSGRETQYF
TRBV7-2	14	TRBJ2-7	TRBD2	CASSFSGVSYEQYF
TRBV7-6	15	TRBJ1-3	NA	CASSPGPRPGNTIYF
TRBV4-1	16	TRBJ2-1	NA	CASSQERAALGGEQFF
TRBV14	15	TRBJ1-1	NA	CASSQSLGGYTEAFF
TRBV12-3/TRBV12-4	19	TRBJ2-2	TRBD2	CASSFPWTSGRHPTGELFF
TRBV3-1	15	TRBJ2-1	TRBD2	CASSYSGSPYNEQFF
TRBV4-1	15	TRBJ2-7	TRBD1	CASRLKTGENYEQYF
TRBV5-1	14	TRBJ2-1	NA	CASSLDRTYNEQFF
TRBV5-1	14	TRBJ2-5	TRBD2	CASRASGLQETQYF
TRBV7-2	14	TRBJ1-6	NA	CASSFLTAISPLHF
TRBV24-1	16	TRBJ2-1	TRBD2	CATSDSIAGVYNEQFF
TRBV5-1	15	TRBJ2-3	NA	CASSLGLGPTDTQYF
TRBV5-1	13	TRBJ1-5	NA	CASRDADNQPQHF
TRBV3-1	15	TRBJ1-1	NA	CASSQVVMGEPEAFF
TRBV6-1	13	TRBJ2-3	TRBD2	CAIGRLSTDTQYF
TRBV4-1	16	TRBJ1-3	NA	CASSQVTGLSGNTIYF
TRBV6-1	17	TRBJ1-5	NA	CASSEGWGIRSNQPQHF
TRBV10-3	14	TRBJ2-5	TRBD1	CAISESTGEETQYF
TRBV7-6	12	TRBJ2-1	NA	CASSLATAEQFF
TRBV19	15	TRBJ1-1	NA	CASRSKTGKNTEAFF
TRBV15	12	TRBJ2-3	NA	CATSSTTDTQYF
TRBV5-1	16	TRBJ2-3	TRBD2	CASSLAGGYGTDTQYF
TRBV5-1	14	TRBJ1-4	NA	CASSLGQLNEKLFF
TRBV10-3	13	TRBJ2-5	NA	CAISGQGQETQYF
TRBV5-5	15	TRBJ2-2	TRBD1	CASSNGQGRTGELFF
TRBV29-1	14	TRBJ1-1	NA	CSVKAGYGNTEAFF
TRBV5-5	15	TRBJ2-7	NA	CASSLIFPIGDEQYF
TRBV20-1	14	TRBJ1-1	NA	CSARKPYWNTEAFF